The rows below give T cell receptor beta chains drawn from one sample of a study of blood T cells in healthy people across ages. TCRdb used MiXCR to reprocess the 5' RACE reads, holding one entry per CDR3 protein. This sample has 250,000 to 300,000 distinct CDR3 sequences; less than 30% occur once, and the top ten carry roughly 30%. Material for sequencing was blood. Receptor source: a woman in her seventies in good health. CDR3s include the opening cysteine and the closing phenylalanine or tryptophan.

>TRBV6-1|TRBJ1-5
CASSEVGNQPQHF
>TRBV12-5|TRBJ2-1
CASGFISSLNEQFF
>TRBV7-2|TRBJ1-4
CASSSRTGANEKLFF
>TRBV7-7|TRBJ2-5
CASGTDRGSGETQYF
>TRBV5-8|TRBJ2-6
CACSLRSTGANVLTF
>TRBV5-1|TRBJ1-2
CASSLGTEYGYTF
>TRBV4-1|TRBJ2-7
CASSLTSGHEQYF
>TRBV15|TRBJ2-5
CATSRTSGEETQYF
>TRBV7-9|TRBJ1-4
CASSLGSGAHEKLFF
>TRBV6-1|TRBJ1-3
CASSEGFTIYF
>TRBV4-3|TRBJ2-5
CASSQATGFGETQYF
>TRBV11-2|.
CASSLNSGRASEQYF
>TRBV20-1|.
CSARDAGTGSLYEQYF
>TRBV7-2|TRBJ2-4
CASSDDRLAKNIQYF
>TRBV29-1|TRBJ1-1
CSVEEYREGAFF
>TRBV7-2|TRBJ2-3
CASSPRWGLDTQYF
>TRBV20-1|TRBJ2-1
CSAKGGSRYNEQFF
>TRBV7-3|.
CASSLIHSGEQYF
>TRBV10-3|TRBJ2-5
CAISEDFPPGALETQYF
>TRBV10-3|TRBJ2-3
CAISDSYTQYF
>TRBV3-1|TRBJ1-2
CTSSQDFQGDGYTF
>TRBV18|.
CASSNPPGSGRALQEQFF
>TRBV20-1|.
CSASYGAIQYF
>TRBV7-9|TRBJ1-3
CASSLGEGPGNTIYF
>TRBV5-1|TRBJ2-3
CASSLGYPTDTQYF
>TRBV5-1|.
CASSLSLTAGGNEQFF
>TRBV20-1|TRBJ2-1
CSAMSGITDNEQFF
>TRBV4-1|TRBJ2-1
CASSRDRTVYNEQFF
>TRBV29-1|TRBJ2-3
CSGGADTQYF
>TRBV10-3|TRBJ1-4
CAISDGRPNEKLFF
>TRBV29-1|TRBJ2-2
CSAKTSGNTGELFF
>TRBV20-1|TRBJ1-5
CSADRGGRLNQPQHF
>TRBV12-3/TRBV12-4|TRBJ1-2
CASSLAWSGRGDYGYTF
>TRBV12-3/TRBV12-4|TRBJ2-1
CASSLDLPGQYNEQFF
>TRBV5-5|TRBJ1-5
CASSFRDYSNQPQHF
>TRBV29-1|TRBJ2-5
CSVPLGRAVTQYF
>TRBV3-1|TRBJ2-1
CASGKTSGLPNEQFF
>TRBV6-2/TRBV6-3|TRBJ1-1
CASSYGGLAAFF
>TRBV6-6|TRBJ2-5
CASSFQGGSETQYF
>TRBV6-5|TRBJ1-1
CASSWGPGGTEAFF
>TRBV12-3/TRBV12-4|TRBJ1-6
CASSFGEPGPSPLHF
>TRBV29-1|TRBJ2-3
CSVHRGISTDTQYF
>TRBV6-6|TRBJ2-7
CASRDGTNSYEQYF
>TRBV28|TRBJ2-6
CASRFSGANVLTF
>TRBV10-2|TRBJ2-7
CASGAEQYF
>TRBV20-1|TRBJ2-7
CSAPPGYEQYF
>TRBV27|TRBJ1-5
CASSLERSQPQHF
>TRBV20-1|TRBJ2-1
CSARDLRGSNEQFF
>TRBV4-3|TRBJ2-5
CASSQDWTSGETQYF
>TRBV20-1|TRBJ2-7
CSARDSLSYEQYF